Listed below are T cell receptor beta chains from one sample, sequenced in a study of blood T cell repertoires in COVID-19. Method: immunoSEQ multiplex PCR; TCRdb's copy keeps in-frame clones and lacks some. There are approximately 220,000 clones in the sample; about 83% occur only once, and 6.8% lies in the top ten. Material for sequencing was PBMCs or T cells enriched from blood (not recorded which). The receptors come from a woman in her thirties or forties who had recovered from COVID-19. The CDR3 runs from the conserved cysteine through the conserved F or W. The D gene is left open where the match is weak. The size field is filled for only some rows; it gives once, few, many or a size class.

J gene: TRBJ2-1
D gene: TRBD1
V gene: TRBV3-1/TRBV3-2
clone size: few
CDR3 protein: CASSRDRATYNEQFF
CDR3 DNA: TGTGCCAGCAGTCGGGACAGGGCCACCTACAATGAGCAGTTCTTC

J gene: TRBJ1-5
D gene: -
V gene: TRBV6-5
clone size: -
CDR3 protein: CASSYGANQPQHF
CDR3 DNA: TGTGCCAGCAGTTACGGAGCCAATCAGCCCCAGCATTTT

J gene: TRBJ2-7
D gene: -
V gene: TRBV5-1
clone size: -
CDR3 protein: CASSLALGGDFYEQYF
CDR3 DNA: TGCGCCAGCAGCTTGGCCCTTGGCGGGGATTTCTACGAGCAGTACTTC

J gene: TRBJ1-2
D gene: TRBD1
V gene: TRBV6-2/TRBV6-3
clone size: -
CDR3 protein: CASSQQGTYGYTF
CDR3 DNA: TGTGCCAGCAGCCAACAGGGGACCTATGGCTACACCTTC

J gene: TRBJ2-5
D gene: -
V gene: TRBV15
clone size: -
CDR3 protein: CAIARGQETQYF
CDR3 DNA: TGTGCCATCGCTCGCGGACAAGAGACCCAGTACTTC

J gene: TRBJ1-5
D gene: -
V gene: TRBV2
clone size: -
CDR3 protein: CASSGSQALNQPQHF
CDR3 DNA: TGTGCCAGCAGCGGGAGTCAGGCATTAAATCAGCCCCAGCATTTT

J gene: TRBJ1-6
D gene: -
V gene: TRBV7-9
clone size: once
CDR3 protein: CASSINRDVWDNSPLHF
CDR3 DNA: TGTGCCAGCAGCATAAACAGGGATGTTTGGGATAATTCACCCCTCCACTTT

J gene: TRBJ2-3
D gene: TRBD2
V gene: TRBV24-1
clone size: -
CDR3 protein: CATSDWRERYTQYF
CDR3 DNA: TGTGCCACTAGTGATTGGCGGGAGAGGTATACGCAGTATTTT

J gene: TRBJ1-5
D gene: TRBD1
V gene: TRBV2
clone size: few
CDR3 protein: CASSGSGGSNQPQHF
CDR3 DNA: TGTGCCAGCAGTGGATCAGGGGGAAGCAATCAGCCCCAGCATTTT

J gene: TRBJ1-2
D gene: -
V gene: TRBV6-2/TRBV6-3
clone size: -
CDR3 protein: CASSQGRERYGYTF
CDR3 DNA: TGTGCCAGCAGCCAGGGACGGGAGAGGTATGGCTACACCTTC

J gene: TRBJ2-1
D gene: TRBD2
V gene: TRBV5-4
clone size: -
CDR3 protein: CASSLVPRGAGEFF
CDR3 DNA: TGTGCCAGCAGCTTGGTTCCGCGGGGGGCTGGGGAGTTCTTC

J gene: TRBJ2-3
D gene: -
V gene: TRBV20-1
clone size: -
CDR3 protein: CSASTLTDTQYF
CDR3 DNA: TGCAGTGCTAGTACTCTCACAGATACGCAGTATTTT

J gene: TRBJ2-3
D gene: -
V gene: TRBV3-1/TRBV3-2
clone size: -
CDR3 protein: CASTQGGSTDTQYF
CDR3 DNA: TGTGCCAGCACCCAGGGCGGGAGCACAGATACGCAGTATTTT

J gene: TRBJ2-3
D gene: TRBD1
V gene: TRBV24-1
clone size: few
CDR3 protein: CATSDYNVGQGDMSDTQYF
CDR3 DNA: TGTGCCACCAGTGATTATAACGTAGGACAGGGAGATATGTCAGATACGCAGTATTTT

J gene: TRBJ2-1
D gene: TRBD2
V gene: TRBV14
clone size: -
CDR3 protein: CASSLIAGGRLEQFF
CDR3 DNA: TGTGCCAGCAGCTTAATAGCGGGAGGGAGACTTGAGCAGTTCTTC

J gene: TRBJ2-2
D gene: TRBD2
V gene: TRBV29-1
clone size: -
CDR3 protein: CSVRSSGTGELFF
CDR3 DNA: TGCAGCGTTCGGTCTAGCGGCACCGGGGAGCTGTTTTTT

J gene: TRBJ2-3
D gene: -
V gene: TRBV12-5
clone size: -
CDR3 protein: CASGLKTSGLLSLDTQYF
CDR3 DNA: TGTGCTAGTGGTTTGAAAACTTCGGGACTCCTGAGTCTAGATACGCAGTATTTT

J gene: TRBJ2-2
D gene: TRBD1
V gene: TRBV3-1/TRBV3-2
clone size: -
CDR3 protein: CASSQEMQGAILNTGELFF
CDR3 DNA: TGTGCCAGCAGCCAAGAAATGCAGGGGGCAATCTTGAACACCGGGGAGCTGTTTTTT

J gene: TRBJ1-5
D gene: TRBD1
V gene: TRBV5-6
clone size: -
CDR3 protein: CASSLGGGTGLSPQHF
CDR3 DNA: TGTGCCAGCAGCTTGGGGGGAGGGACAGGGCTCTCGCCCCAGCATTTT

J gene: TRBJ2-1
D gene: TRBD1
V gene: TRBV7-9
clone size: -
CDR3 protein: CAVARQGSYNEQFF
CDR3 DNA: TGTGCCGTTGCGAGACAGGGATCCTACAATGAGCAGTTCTTC

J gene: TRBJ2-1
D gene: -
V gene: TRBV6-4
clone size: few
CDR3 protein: CASSEEASYNEQFF
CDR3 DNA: TGTGCCAGCAGTGAGGAGGCTAGCTACAATGAGCAGTTCTTC

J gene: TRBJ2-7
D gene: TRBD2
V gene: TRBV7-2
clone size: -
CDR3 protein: CASSLLLAENYEQYF
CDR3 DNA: TGTGCCAGCAGCTTACTACTAGCGGAGAACTACGAGCAGTACTTC

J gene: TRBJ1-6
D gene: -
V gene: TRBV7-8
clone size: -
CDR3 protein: CASSLLGSPLHF
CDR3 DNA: TGTGCCAGCAGCCTACTAGGGTCACCCCTCCACTTT

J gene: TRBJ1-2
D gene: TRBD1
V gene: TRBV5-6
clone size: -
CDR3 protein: CASSLGQGAGGYTF
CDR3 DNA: TGTGCCAGCAGCCTTGGACAGGGGGCAGGTGGCTACACCTTC

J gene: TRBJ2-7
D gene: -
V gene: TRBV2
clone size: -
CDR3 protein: CASSVDRFSYEQYF
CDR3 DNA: TGTGCCAGCAGCGTCGACAGGTTCTCCTACGAGCAGTACTTC

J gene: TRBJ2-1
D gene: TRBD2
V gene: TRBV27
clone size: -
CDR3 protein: CASSFRRTSGSNEQFF
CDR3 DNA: TGTGCCAGCAGTTTCCGAAGGACTAGCGGGAGCAATGAGCAGTTCTTC

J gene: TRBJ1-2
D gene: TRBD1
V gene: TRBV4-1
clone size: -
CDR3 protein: CASSHPFRQGAPIDTF
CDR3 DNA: TGCGCCAGCAGCCACCCCTTCCGGCAGGGGGCGCCCATCGACACCTTC

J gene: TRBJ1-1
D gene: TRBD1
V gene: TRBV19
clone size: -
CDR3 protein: CASNHPGQITLYTEAFF
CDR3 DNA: TGTGCCAGTAACCACCCGGGACAGATAACCCTTTACACCGAAGCTTTCTTT

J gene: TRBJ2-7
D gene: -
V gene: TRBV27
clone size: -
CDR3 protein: CASREAEPYEQYF
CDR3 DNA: TGTGCCAGCAGAGAGGCGGAACCTTACGAGCAGTACTTC

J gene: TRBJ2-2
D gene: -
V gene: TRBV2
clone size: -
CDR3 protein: CASSEARGNTGELFF
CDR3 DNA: TGTGCCAGCAGTGAAGCCAGGGGAAACACCGGGGAGCTGTTTTTT

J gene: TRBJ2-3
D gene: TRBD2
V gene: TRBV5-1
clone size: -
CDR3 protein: CASSWGVAGGTDTQYF
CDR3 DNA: TGCGCCAGCAGCTGGGGGGTAGCGGGAGGAACAGATACGCAGTATTTT

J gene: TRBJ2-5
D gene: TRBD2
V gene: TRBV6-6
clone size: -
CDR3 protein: CASSYEAGGQETQYF
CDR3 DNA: TGTGCCAGCAGTTACGAGGCGGGAGGCCAAGAGACCCAGTACTTC

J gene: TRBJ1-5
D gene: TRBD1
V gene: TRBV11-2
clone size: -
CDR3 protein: CASSQDRGQPQHF
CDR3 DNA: TGTGCCAGCAGCCAAGACAGGGGGCAGCCCCAGCATTTT

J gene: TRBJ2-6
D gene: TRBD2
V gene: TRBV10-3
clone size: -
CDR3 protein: CAISEGGAGASGANVLTF
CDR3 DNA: TGTGCCATCAGTGAGGGGGGAGCGGGAGCCTCCGGGGCCAACGTCCTGACTTTC

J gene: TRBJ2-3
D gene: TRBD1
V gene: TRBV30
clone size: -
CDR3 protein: CAWSGGQGEDTQYF
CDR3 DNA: TGTGCCTGGAGTGGGGGACAGGGGGAAGATACGCAGTATTTT

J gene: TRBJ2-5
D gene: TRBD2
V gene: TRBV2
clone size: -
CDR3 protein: CASRRSGSPGETQYF
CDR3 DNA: TGTGCCAGCAGGCGGAGCGGGAGCCCGGGAGAGACCCAGTACTTC

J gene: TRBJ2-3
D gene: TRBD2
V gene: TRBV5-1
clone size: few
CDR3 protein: CASSSSLSGGLDTQYF
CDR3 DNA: TGCGCCAGCAGCTCCTCCCTTAGCGGGGGCCTGGATACGCAGTATTTT

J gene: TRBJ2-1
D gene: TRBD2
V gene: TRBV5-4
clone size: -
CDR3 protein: CASSLIASGSYNEQFF
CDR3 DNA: TGTGCCAGCAGCTTGATTGCTAGCGGTAGTTACAATGAGCAGTTCTTC

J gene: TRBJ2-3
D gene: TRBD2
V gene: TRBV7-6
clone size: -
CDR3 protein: CASTLVREGRSDTQYF
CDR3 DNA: TGTGCCAGCACCTTAGTTCGGGAGGGCCGGTCAGATACGCAGTATTTT

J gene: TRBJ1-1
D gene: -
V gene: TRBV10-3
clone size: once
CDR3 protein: CAISESNREPPEAFF
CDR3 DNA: TGTGCCATCAGTGAGTCTAATCGGGAGCCTCCTGAAGCTTTCTTT

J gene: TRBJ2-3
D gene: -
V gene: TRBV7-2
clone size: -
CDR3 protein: CASSLGPSATDTQYF
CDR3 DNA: TGTGCCAGCAGCTTAGGTCCTAGCGCCACAGATACGCAGTATTTT

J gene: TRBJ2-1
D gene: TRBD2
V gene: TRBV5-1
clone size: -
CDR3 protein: CASSPRGGSYNEQFF
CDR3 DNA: TGCGCCAGCAGCCCCCGCGGGGGATCCTACAATGAGCAGTTCTTC

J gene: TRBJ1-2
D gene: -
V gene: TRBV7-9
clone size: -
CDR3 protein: CASSPPGLLRDNYGYTF
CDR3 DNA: TGTGCCAGCAGCCCCCCCGGCCTCCTCCGGGATAACTATGGCTACACCTTC

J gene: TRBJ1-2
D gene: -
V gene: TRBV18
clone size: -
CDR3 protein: CASSPVAANYGYTF
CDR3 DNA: TGTGCCAGCTCACCAGTGGCCGCTAACTATGGCTACACCTTC

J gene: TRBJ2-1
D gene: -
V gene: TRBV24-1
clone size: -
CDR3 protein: CATSDADSTSYNEQFF
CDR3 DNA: TGTGCCACCAGTGACGCGGACAGCACCTCCTACAATGAGCAGTTCTTC

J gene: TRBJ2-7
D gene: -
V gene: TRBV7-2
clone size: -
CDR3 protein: CASSPTLRGSEQYF
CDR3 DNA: TGTGCCAGCAGCCCCACTCTCAGGGGTTCCGAGCAGTACTTC

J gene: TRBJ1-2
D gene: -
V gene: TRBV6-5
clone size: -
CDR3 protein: CASGEASHGYTF
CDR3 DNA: TGTGCCAGCGGGGAGGCGAGCCATGGCTACACCTTC

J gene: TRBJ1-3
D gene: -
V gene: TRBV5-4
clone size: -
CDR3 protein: CASSYGRGSGNTIYF
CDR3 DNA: TGTGCCAGCAGCTACGGGCGGGGCTCTGGAAACACCATATATTTT

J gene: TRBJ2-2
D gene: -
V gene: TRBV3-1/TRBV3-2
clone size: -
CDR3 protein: CASSPTRKGTGELFF
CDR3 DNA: TGTGCCAGCAGCCCAACCAGGAAGGGGACCGGGGAGCTGTTTTTT

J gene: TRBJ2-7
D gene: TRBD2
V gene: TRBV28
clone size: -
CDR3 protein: CASSLAGPLSYEQYF
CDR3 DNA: TGTGCCAGCAGCCTAGCGGGGCCCCTCTCCTACGAGCAGTACTTC

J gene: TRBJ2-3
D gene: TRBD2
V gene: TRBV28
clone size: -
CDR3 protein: CASSGRTSGSPDTQYF
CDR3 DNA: TGTGCCAGCAGTGGCCGGACTAGCGGGAGTCCAGATACGCAGTATTTT

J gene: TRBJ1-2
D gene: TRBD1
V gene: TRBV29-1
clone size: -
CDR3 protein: CSVELVQGSGYTF
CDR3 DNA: TGCAGCGTTGAGTTAGTACAGGGGAGCGGCTACACCTTC

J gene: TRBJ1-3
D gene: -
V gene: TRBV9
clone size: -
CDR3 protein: CASSVAQGTGNTIYF
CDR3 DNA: TGTGCCAGCAGCGTTGCTCAGGGAACTGGAAACACCATATATTTT

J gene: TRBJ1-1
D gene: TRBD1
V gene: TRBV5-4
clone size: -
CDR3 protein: CASSLDLQGVWTEAFF
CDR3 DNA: TGTGCCAGCAGCTTGGATTTACAGGGGGTATGGACTGAAGCTTTCTTT

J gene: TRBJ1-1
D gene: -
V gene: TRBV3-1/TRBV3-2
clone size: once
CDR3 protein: CASSQVGANTEAFF
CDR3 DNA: TGTGCCAGCAGCCAAGTGGGGGCGAACACTGAAGCTTTCTTT

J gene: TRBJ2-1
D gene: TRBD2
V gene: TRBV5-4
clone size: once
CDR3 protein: CASSFLTSGIPSYNEQFF
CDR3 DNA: TGTGCCAGCAGCTTTTTAACTAGCGGAATCCCCTCCTACAATGAGCAGTTCTTC

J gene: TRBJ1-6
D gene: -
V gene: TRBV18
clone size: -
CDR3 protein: CASSRAGTINSPLHF
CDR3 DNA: TGTGCCAGCTCACGCGCCGGGACAATTAATTCACCCCTCCACTTT

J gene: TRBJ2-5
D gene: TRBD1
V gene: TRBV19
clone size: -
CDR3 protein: CASSSRQGEETQYF
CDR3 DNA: TGTGCCAGTAGTTCGCGACAGGGTGAAGAGACCCAGTACTTC

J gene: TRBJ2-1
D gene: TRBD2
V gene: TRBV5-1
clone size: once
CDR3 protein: CASSIRPPGLAGGGNEQFF
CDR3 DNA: TGCGCCAGCAGCATAAGGCCCCCGGGACTAGCGGGAGGGGGCAATGAGCAGTTCTTC

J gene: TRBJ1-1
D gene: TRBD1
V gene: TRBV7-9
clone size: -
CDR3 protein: CASSLSDRAWTEAFF
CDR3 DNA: TGTGCCAGCAGCTTATCAGACAGGGCTTGGACTGAAGCTTTCTTT